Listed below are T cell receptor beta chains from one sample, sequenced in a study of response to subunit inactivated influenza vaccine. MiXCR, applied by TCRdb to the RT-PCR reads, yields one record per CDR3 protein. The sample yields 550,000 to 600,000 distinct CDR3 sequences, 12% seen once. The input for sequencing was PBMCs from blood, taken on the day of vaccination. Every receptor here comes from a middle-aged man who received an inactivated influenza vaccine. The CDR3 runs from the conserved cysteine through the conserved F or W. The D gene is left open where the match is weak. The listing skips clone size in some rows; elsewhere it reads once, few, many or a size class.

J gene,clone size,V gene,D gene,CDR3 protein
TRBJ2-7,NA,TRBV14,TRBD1,CASSQGPDRRYEQYF
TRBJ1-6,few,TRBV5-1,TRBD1,CASSRTGDFGSPLHF
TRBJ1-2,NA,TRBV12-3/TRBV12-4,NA,CASTSGPGGYTF
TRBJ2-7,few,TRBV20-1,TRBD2,CSVPRASGRSYEQYF
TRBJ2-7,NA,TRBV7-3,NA,CASSTKQYF
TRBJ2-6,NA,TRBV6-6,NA,CASSPLEANVLTF
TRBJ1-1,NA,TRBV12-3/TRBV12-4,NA,CASSLASNTEAFF
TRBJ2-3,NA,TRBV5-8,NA,CASSPRPGLDTQYF
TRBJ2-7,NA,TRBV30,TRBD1,CAWSGTARDRVRYEQYF
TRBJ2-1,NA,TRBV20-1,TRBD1,CSARDATGAIYNEQFF
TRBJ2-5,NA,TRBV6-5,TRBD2,CASRRGSETQYF
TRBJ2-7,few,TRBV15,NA,CATSRDLAGQGYEQYF
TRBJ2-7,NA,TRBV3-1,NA,CASSAREKYEQYF
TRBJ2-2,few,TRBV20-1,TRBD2,CSARKPGLADAGELFF
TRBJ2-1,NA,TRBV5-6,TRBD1,CASSLRGQRYNEQFF
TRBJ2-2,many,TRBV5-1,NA,CASRPGHWDGELFF
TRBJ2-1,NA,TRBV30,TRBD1,CAWSPGTGKGNEQFF
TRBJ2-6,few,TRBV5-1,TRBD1,CASSHGQGKANVLTF
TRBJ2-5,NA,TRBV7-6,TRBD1,CASSLVFREGAREETQYF